Shown below are 22 T cell receptor beta chains from a single sample sequenced in a study of blood T cell repertoires in COVID-19. The repertoire was sequenced with immunoSEQ multiplex PCR; TCRdb's copy has only in-frame clones and lacks some. The sample lists around 160,000 clones; approximately 80% were seen once. The sample taken for sequencing was PBMCs or T cells enriched from blood (not recorded which). The receptor set was obtained from a man aged 45-60 years who had recovered from COVID-19.

The V call is TRBV2, the J call TRBJ1-3; D gene uncertain. Trimming removed 1 base at V and 2 bases at J, with 6 bases between. Germline assignment: CDR1 SNHLY and CDR2 FYNNEI. CDR3 length: 14 amino acids. The CDR3 bases are TGTGCCAGCAGTGAAGTTCCGGCTGGAAACACCATATATTTT. It codes for CASSEVPAGNTIYF.

The chain combines TRBV12-3 or TRBV12-4 with TRBJ2-1; 7 bases agree with TRBD2. Trimming cost V 8 bases and J 4 bases; bases outside gene matches: 5. CDR3 length: 13 amino acids. The chain's CDR3 is CASGSGFYNEQFF. CDR3 DNA sequence: TGTGCCAGCGGTAGCGGGTTTTACAATGAGCAGTTCTTC.

The CDR3: CASIGQLYEQYF. CDR3 bases: TGTGCCAGCATTGGGCAGCTCTACGAGCAGTACTTC. The chain uses TRBV28 and TRBJ2-7; no clear D. V lost 7 bases and J lost 3, with 10 bases in between. CDR3 length: 12 amino acids. Germline V CDR1 and CDR2: MDHEN, SYDVKM.

The chain is built from TRBV9 and TRBJ2-3, with a possible D match to TRBD2 (7 bases). Germline V gene lookup returns CDR1 SGDLS and CDR2 YYNGEE. The ends were cut back, 0 bases at V and 4 bases at J, with 15 bases in the middle. This CDR3 contains 16 residues. CDR3 protein: CASSVGGGERSDTQYF. The CDR3 DNA follows: TGTGCCAGCAGCGTAGGGGGGGGCGAACGGTCAGATACGCAGTATTTT.

This clone has only a few counts. The J gene is TRBJ2-7, the V gene TRBV2; D is unclear. The CDR3 runs 14 residues. Germline CDR1 reads SNHLY; CDR2 reads FYNNEI. Trimming pared 1 base from V and 1 base from J, leaving 8 bases between. The CDR3 DNA is TGTGCCAGCAGTGAAGTCCGGGTTTCCTACGAGCAGTACTTC. Amino acid sequence: CASSEVRVSYEQYF.

The chain carries TRBV7-8 and TRBJ1-2; the match to TRBD1 covers 9 bases. Trimming removed 5 bases from V and 7 bases from J; junction bases left unmatched: 8. Germline-derived CDR1 and CDR2 are SGHVS and FQNEAQ. The CDR3 spans 14 residues. CDR3 loop: CASSPDRGKGGYTF. Written as DNA, the CDR3 is TGTGCCAGCAGCCCGGACAGGGGTAAAGGTGGCTACACCTTC.

The CDR3 DNA reads TGTGCCAGCAGTTTTCACGAGGGCAACACAGATACGCAGTATTTT. Translation gives CASSFHEGNTDTQYF. The chain is built from TRBV28 and TRBJ2-3; D perhaps matches TRBD2 (5 bases). This CDR3 contains 15 residues. Trimming removed 3 bases at V and 2 bases at J, with 12 bases between. Germline V CDR1 and CDR2: MDHEN, SYDVKM.

The chain employs TRBV19 and TRBJ2-3; 7 bases agree with TRBD1. CDR1 is LNHDA and CDR2 is SQIVND in the germline V gene (reference sequence). The CDR3 contains 16 residues. V lost 3 bases to trimming and J lost 2 bases; unmatched junction nucleotides: 8. The CDR3 nucleotides are TGTGCCAGTAGTATCGAAAAGGGGGCATCCACAGATACGCAGTATTTT. The encoded protein is CASSIEKGASTDTQYF.

This clone appeared many times. V and J are TRBV7-9 and TRBJ2-5; TRBD2 matches at 14 bases. The trim removed 3 bases at V and 7 bases at J, leaving 13 bases unmatched. CDR1 SEHNR and CDR2 FQNEAQ come from the germline V gene (reference sequence). The CDR3 has 18 amino acids. The CDR3 coding sequence is TGTGCCAGCAGCTTGAGAACCCCGGGACTAGCGGGAGTTGGGACCCAGTACTTC. Its translation is CASSLRTPGLAGVGTQYF.

The chain is built from TRBV5-4 and TRBJ2-5; weak D call: TRBD1 (6 bases). Germline lookup yields CDR1 SGHNT and CDR2 YYREEE (reference sequence). V gave up 2 bases and J gave up 0 bases, with 11 bases separating them. CDR3 length equals 15 residues. CDR3 bases: TGTGCCAGCAGCTTTAGACAGGCGTACCAAGAGACCCAGTACTTC. It translates to CASSFRQAYQETQYF.

The chain is built from TRBV6-2 or TRBV6-3 and TRBJ1-5; 7 positions agree with TRBD1. This CDR3 contains 15 residues. V gave up 1 base and J gave up 7 bases; unmatched junction bases: 7. The germline CDR1 and CDR2 sequences are MNHEY and SVGEGT. The CDR3 is CASSYFRGRKQPQHF. The DNA of the CDR3 is TGTGCCAGCAGTTACTTTAGGGGGCGTAAACAGCCCCAGCATTTT.

This chain connects TRBV18 to TRBJ1-1; the match to TRBD1 covers 7 bases. This CDR3 has 16 residues. CDR1 and CDR2 (germline): KGHSH, LQKENI. V trimming: 0 bases; J trimming: 4 bases; junction bases outside the gene matches: 8. The chain's CDR3 is CASSPPDRLGSTEAFF. In DNA, the CDR3 is TGTGCCAGCTCACCACCGGACAGGCTCGGTAGCACTGAAGCTTTCTTT.

The V and J genes are TRBV11-3 and TRBJ2-7; maybe TRBD2 (5 bases). This CDR3 is 15 amino acids long. Germline CDR1 is SGHNT and CDR2 is YENEEA. The V end lost 1 base, the J end lost 5 bases, and 15 bases lay between the germline ends. The DNA for the CDR3 is TGTGCCAGCAGCTTAGCACCTAGCAGGAGCGACGAGCAGTACTTC. This encodes CASSLAPSRSDEQYF.

CDR3 coding DNA: TGTGCCACCAAAGGGGGGGTTGATTCACCCCTCCACTTT. Translating gives CATKGGVDSPLHF. The rearrangement joins TRBV6-5 to TRBJ1-6; tentatively, D is TRBD1 (6 bases). The CDR3 is 13 residues long. Germline-derived CDR1 and CDR2 are MNHEY and SVGAGI. The germline V and J ends were trimmed by 10 bases and 8 bases, with 15 bases remaining between them.

This rearrangement joins TRBV5-1 to TRBJ1-1, with 11 bases aligning to TRBD1. V gave up 0 bases and J gave up 2 bases; unmatched junction bases: 0. Germline CDR1 SGHRS, CDR2 YFSETQ. The CDR3 has 15 amino acids. Here the CDR3 DNA reads TGCGCCAGCAGCTTGGGGACAGGGGGCAACACTGAAGCTTTCTTT. It encodes CASSLGTGGNTEAFF.

The chain links TRBV6-6 to TRBJ2-6, with 8 bases that match TRBD2. Germline CDR1 MNHNY, CDR2 SVGAGI (reference sequence). The CDR3 runs to 18 residues. V dropped 5 bases and J dropped 0; count of bases not matched to a gene: 9. Here the CDR3 DNA reads TGTGCCAGCAGTCTCCCGGGACTAGTCTTCTCTGGGGCCAACGTCCTGACTTTC. Its translation is CASSLPGLVFSGANVLTF.

This rearrangement joins TRBV18 to TRBJ1-3; no definite D call. This CDR3 is built from 14 residues. Trimming removed 0 bases at V and 4 bases at J, with 7 bases between. Germline values: CDR1 KGHSH, CDR2 LQKENI. CDR3: CASSPPVRGNTIYF. CDR3 nucleotide sequence: TGTGCCAGCTCACCACCGGTCAGAGGAAACACCATATATTTT.

The rearrangement joins TRBV2 to TRBJ1-4; D gene unclear. Trimming shortened V by 7 bases and J by 1 base, and 10 bases separated the two germline ends. The CDR3 is made up of 14 amino acids. The germline V gene encodes CDR1 SNHLY and CDR2 FYNNEI. The CDR3 loop reads CASKLERTNEKLFF. The CDR3 DNA reads TGTGCCAGCAAGCTGGAGAGAACTAATGAAAAACTGTTTTTT.

V is TRBV10-3 and J is TRBJ2-1; 11 nucleotides line up with TRBD2. Trimming at V came to 11 bases and at J to 6 bases, leaving 6 bases not matched to a gene. The CDR3 has 13 amino acids. Germline lookup yields CDR1 ENHRY and CDR2 SYGVKD. CDR3 amino acids: CAVNSGGANEQFF. CDR3 nucleotide sequence: TGTGCCGTCAATAGCGGGGGGGCCAATGAGCAGTTCTTC.

The chain uses TRBV6-4 and TRBJ2-3; 10 bases fit TRBD1. The CDR3 sequence is 14 residues long. V shed 6 bases and J 6 bases; nucleotides not matched to a gene: 6. Per germline, CDR1 MRHNA and CDR2 SNTAGT. CDR3 bases: TGTGCCAGCAGGGAGGGGACAGGGGTGGATACGCAGTATTTT. It specifies CASREGTGVDTQYF.

J is TRBJ2-1 and V is TRBV5-1; 7 nucleotides line up with TRBD2. The CDR3 has 16 residues. From germline, CDR1 is SGHRS and CDR2 YFSETQ. V lost 0 bases to trimming and J lost 4 bases; unmatched junction nucleotides: 7. CDR3 sequence reads: CASSLGLLAPYNEQFF. The CDR3 DNA is TGCGCCAGCAGCTTGGGTTTACTAGCGCCATACAATGAGCAGTTCTTC.

The chain combines TRBV20-1 with TRBJ2-7; the D gene is possibly TRBD2 (5 bases). V lost 8 bases and J lost 4, with 12 bases in between. CDR3 length: 11 amino acids. CDR1 and CDR2 (germline): DFQATT, SNEGSKA (reference sequence). In DNA form, the CDR3 reads TGCAGTTCCTTCGCGGGTTACGAGCAGTACTTC. Amino acids: CSSFAGYEQYF.